These 21 T cell receptor beta chains originate from one sample sequenced in a study of OX40 agonist ivuxolimab in advanced cancers. Data came from immunoSEQ multiplex PCR; TCRdb stores just in-frame clones and leaves some out. The sample contains almost 80,000 clones, 80% to 90% of which appear only once. This specimen consisted of CD4+ or CD8+ T cells sorted from blood, obtained in a trial of the OX40 agonist ivuxolimab. These receptors were collected from an adult with an advanced solid tumor such as melanoma, head and neck, liver or kidney cancer.

The rearrangement joins TRBV20-1 to TRBJ2-3, with D hard to call. V gave up 6 bases and J gave up 0 bases, with 4 bases separating them. The CDR3 consists of 11 residues. CDR1 is DFQATT, CDR2 SNEGSKA, per germline (reference sequence). This CDR3 reads CSATSTDTQYF. In DNA form, the CDR3 reads TGCAGTGCAACTAGCACAGATACGCAGTATTTT.

This clone occurred once. The chain links TRBV28 to TRBJ2-7; 8 bases agree with TRBD1. The ends lost 7 bases at V and 0 bases at J; junction bases unmatched: 5. CDR3 length: 14 amino acids. Germline CDR1 reads MDHEN; CDR2 reads SYDVKM. CDR3 in amino acids: CASTRTGPSYEQYF. CDR3 DNA sequence: TGTGCCAGCACCCGGACAGGGCCCTCCTACGAGCAGTACTTC.

The gene calls are TRBV2 and TRBJ1-2; D is undetermined. The germline CDR1 and CDR2 sequences are SNHLY and FYNNEI. This CDR3 is built from 12 residues. V was shortened by 5 bases and J by 6 bases, with 10 bases between the two germline ends. The CDR3 reads CASSFFGDGYTF. CDR3 coding DNA: TGTGCCAGCAGTTTCTTCGGGGATGGCTACACCTTC.

The rearrangement uses TRBV5-4 and TRBJ2-4, with 7 bases lining up with TRBD1. This CDR3 has 14 amino acids. The V and J ends lost 4 bases and 2 bases, in that order; junction bases with no gene match: 3. The germline CDR1 and CDR2 sequences are SGHNT and YYREEE (reference sequence). CDR3 DNA: TGTGCCAGCAGCCAGGGGGAAACCAAAAACATTCAGTACTTC. Its translation is CASSQGETKNIQYF.

The chain is built from TRBV4-3 and TRBJ2-5; D is uncertain. In germline, CDR1 is LGHNA, CDR2 YSLEER. CDR3 length: 15 amino acids. Between the trimmed V and J ends, which lost 0 bases and 5 bases, there was a span of 13 bases. The CDR3 DNA is TGCGCCAGCAGCCAAGATCCGTTTGGGATGGAGACCCAGTACTTC. Its protein is CASSQDPFGMETQYF.

This clone has a single count. This rearrangement joins TRBV14 to TRBJ1-2; D is unclear. The length of the CDR3 is 14 residues. V was shortened by 3 bases and J by 2 bases, with 10 bases between the two germline ends. Germline lookup yields CDR1 SGHDN and CDR2 FVKESK. The CDR3 is CASSHRTTNYGYTF. The CDR3 region has the DNA TGTGCCAGCAGCCACCGGACGACCAACTATGGCTACACCTTC.

The V gene is TRBV16, the J gene TRBJ1-2; D gene unclear. Germline V gene sequence: CDR1 KGHSY, CDR2 FQNENV. Deletions cut 1 base from V and 7 bases from J, with 10 bases between. The CDR3 totals 13 residues. The CDR3 is CASSQFRDSGYTF. For the CDR3, the DNA is TGTGCCAGCAGCCAATTTAGGGATTCTGGCTACACCTTC.

This sequence joins TRBV2 and TRBJ1-2; 7 bases are a match to TRBD1. The CDR3 spans 15 residues. Trimming at V came to 5 bases and at J to 0 bases, leaving 6 bases not matched to a gene. Per germline, CDR1 SNHLY and CDR2 FYNNEI. The CDR3 DNA reads as TGTGCCAGCAGTCTAACACAGGGGACTAACTATGGCTACACCTTC. Translated: CASSLTQGTNYGYTF.

This clone was recorded many times. The genes are TRBV30 and TRBJ1-1; 11 bases align to TRBD1. The CDR3 runs to 14 residues. The ends lost 2 bases at V and 3 bases at J; junction bases unmatched: 2. Germline CDR1 and CDR2: GTSNPN and SVGIG (reference sequence). The CDR3 region is CAWSRGQGDTEAFF. CDR3 bases: TGTGCCTGGAGTCGGGGACAGGGGGACACTGAAGCTTTCTTT.

This chain uses TRBV4-1 with TRBJ2-2; D is unclear. Deletions cut 3 bases from V and 1 base from J, with 15 bases between. The CDR3 contains 17 residues. CDR1 and CDR2 (germline): MGHRA, YSYEKL. The DNA of the CDR3 is TGCGCCAGCAGCCAGGCCAATTTTGGGCTGAACACCGGGGAGCTGTTTTTT. Encoded protein: CASSQANFGLNTGELFF.

This chain uses TRBV2 with TRBJ2-6, with D possibly matching TRBD2 (5 bases). The CDR3 totals 15 residues. V gave up 2 bases and J gave up 2 bases, with 7 bases separating them. Germline CDR1 SNHLY, CDR2 FYNNEI. The CDR3 DNA follows: TGTGCCAGCAGTGAAAACGGGGCTGGGGCCAACGTCCTGACTTTC. Its protein is CASSENGAGANVLTF. Together with reference TRBV2 and TRBJ2-6, the CDR3 gives the full variable domain: EPEVTQTPSHQVTQMGQEVILRCVPISNHLYFYWYRQILGQKVEFLVSFYNNEISEKSEIFDDQFSVERPDGSNFTLKIRSTKLEDSAMYFCASSENGAGANVLTFGAGSRLTVL.

J is TRBJ2-3 and V is TRBV19; D ambiguous. CDR3 size: 13 residues. With 1 base removed from V and 11 bases from J, the gap between germline ends came to 13 bases. Germline loops: CDR1 LNHDA, CDR2 SQIVND (reference sequence). The CDR3 DNA is TGTGCCAGTAGTATAGTGGCGTCAAGGGAGCAGTATTTT. Translating it yields CASSIVASREQYF.

The chain's CDR3 is CASSLGDVRGFPTEAFF. DNA for the CDR3: TGTGCCAGCAGCTTGGGGGATGTACGGGGCTTCCCCACTGAAGCTTTCTTT. V and J are TRBV5-6 and TRBJ1-1, with a possible D match to TRBD1 (5 bases). Trimming pared 0 bases from V and 4 bases from J, leaving 19 bases between. The CDR3 sequence is 17 residues long. The V gene's germline CDR1 is SGHDT and CDR2 YYEEEE. The full variable domain, rest sourced from reference TRBV5-6 and TRBJ1-1, is DAGVTQSPTHLIKTRGQQVTLRCSPKSGHDTVSWYQQALGQGPQFIFQYYEEEERQRGNFPDRFSGHQFPNYSSELNVNALLLGDSALYLCASSLGDVRGFPTEAFFGQGTRLTVV.

The chain uses TRBV5-4 and TRBJ1-2; D may be TRBD1 (5 bases). The CDR3 totals 13 residues. The germline gives CDR1 SGHNT, CDR2 YYREEE (reference sequence). V was pared by 4 bases and J by 2 bases, with 9 bases between. CDR3 region: CASSGQGNYGYTF. Here the CDR3 DNA reads TGTGCCAGCAGCGGGCAGGGAAACTATGGCTACACCTTC.

This clone was seen a single time. This sequence joins TRBV7-2 and TRBJ1-2; 9 bases agree with TRBD1. After removal of 0 bases from V and 8 bases from J, the junction contained 7 bases not matched to a gene. This CDR3 contains 15 residues. Germline CDR1 and CDR2: SGHTA and FQGNSA. CDR3 loop: CASSLAPGQGGGYTF. The DNA of the CDR3 is TGTGCCAGCAGCTTAGCGCCGGGACAGGGAGGAGGCTACACCTTC.

The V gene is TRBV20-1, the J gene TRBJ1-1; D ambiguous. The CDR3 runs 11 residues. The V gene's germline CDR1 is DFQATT and CDR2 SNEGSKA (reference sequence). V was pared by 5 bases and J by 6 bases, with 10 bases between. The CDR3 reads CSAPWFAEAFF. The CDR3 DNA sequence: TGCAGTGCTCCTTGGTTTGCTGAAGCTTTCTTT.

The rearrangement uses TRBV7-8 and TRBJ2-3, with TRBD2 as a possible D gene (6 bases). The ends were cut back, 5 bases at V and 4 bases at J, with 16 bases in the middle. The CDR3 is 15 amino acids. The germline CDR1 and CDR2 sequences are SGHVS and FQNEAQ. The CDR3 reads CASSPGTYLSDTQYF. The CDR3 DNA reads TGTGCCAGCAGCCCCGGGACTTATCTGTCAGATACGCAGTATTTT.

The V call is TRBV25-1, the J call TRBJ1-1; D call uncertain. Germline V gene data show CDR1 as MGHDK and CDR2 as SYGVNS. The CDR3 totals 11 residues. Trimming shortened V by 5 bases and J by 8 bases, and 9 bases separated the two germline ends. The CDR3 DNA reads TGTGCCAGCAGTTCGAGGGTGGAAGCTTTCTTT. Amino acids: CASSSRVEAFF.

V gene TRBV7-2 combines with J gene TRBJ2-3; TRBD1 might be the D (5 bases). Per the germline V gene, CDR1 is SGHTA and CDR2 is FQGNSA. V was trimmed by 5 bases and J by 6 bases, leaving 9 bases between them. The CDR3 has 12 amino acids. In DNA form, the CDR3 reads TGTGCCAGCAGCCCACCAGGGGATACGCAGTATTTT. It is translated as CASSPPGDTQYF. Based on the CDR3 plus reference TRBV7-2 and TRBJ2-3, the full variable domain is GAGVSQSPSNKVTEKGKDVELRCDPISGHTALYWYRQSLGQGLEFLIYFQGNSAPDKSGLPSDRFSAERTGGSVSTLTIQRTQQEDSAVYLCASSPPGDTQYFGPGTRLTVL.

The CDR3 protein is CASSRGTSGYEQYF. For the CDR3, the DNA is TGTGCCAGCAGTAGGGGGACTAGCGGTTACGAGCAGTACTTC. The genes are TRBV27 and TRBJ2-7, with TRBD2 matching over 11 bases. Germline assignment: CDR1 MNHEY and CDR2 SMNVEV (reference sequence). V shed 5 bases and J 4 bases; nucleotides not matched to a gene: 4. The CDR3 runs to 14 residues.

The chain recombines TRBV7-7 with TRBJ2-2, with 9 bases lining up with TRBD1. The CDR3 has 14 residues. Germline lookup yields CDR1 SSHAT and CDR2 FNYEAQ (reference sequence). V was clipped by 8 bases and J by 1 base; unmatched bases: 2. This CDR3 is CASGGQGNTGELFF. In nucleotides, the CDR3 is TGTGCCAGCGGGGGACAGGGGAACACCGGGGAGCTGTTTTTT.